This passage covers 22 T cell receptor beta chains from one sample sequenced in a study of T cell responses to AZD1222 COVID-19 vaccine. The repertoire was sequenced with immunoSEQ multiplex PCR; TCRdb's copy has only in-frame clones and lacks some. The table lists over 130,000 clones, approximately 94% of them singletons. The sequencing used peripheral blood, collected on day 0 of AZD1222 vaccination. These receptors originate from an adult in good health.

J is TRBJ2-7 and V is TRBV7-9, with TRBD1 matching 8 bases. This CDR3 is 14 amino acids long. J lost 6 bases, V lost 4 bases, and 8 bases had no gene match. CDR1 SEHNR and CDR2 FQNEAQ come from the germline V gene (reference sequence). The CDR3 region is CASSYRQGTGEQYF. The CDR3 DNA is TGTGCCAGCAGCTATAGACAGGGGACGGGCGAGCAGTACTTC.

The chain couples TRBV6-5 to TRBJ2-2; TRBD1 aligns across 8 bases. V lost 4 bases and J lost 6; bases outside the gene matches: 7. Germline assignment: CDR1 MNHEY and CDR2 SVGAGI. CDR3 length: 15 amino acids. CDR3 coding DNA: TGTGCCAGCAGTTTGCAGGGGGCAAGGGCCGGGGAGCTGTTTTTT. Protein product: CASSLQGARAGELFF.

The chain links TRBV7-2 to TRBJ1-4; D is perhaps TRBD1 (6 bases). Germline lookup yields CDR1 SGHTA and CDR2 FQGNSA. This CDR3 has 15 residues. Trimming shortened V by 5 bases and J by 2 bases, and 12 bases separated the two germline ends. In DNA form, the CDR3 reads TGTGCCAGCAGCCCGCTCGGGGGCACTAATGAAAAACTGTTTTTT. It is translated as CASSPLGGTNEKLFF.

The genes are TRBV6-5 and TRBJ1-2; D might be TRBD1 (5 bases). Germline-derived CDR1 and CDR2 are MNHEY and SVGAGI. CDR3 length: 13 amino acids. V lost 4 bases to trimming and J lost 2 bases, with 8 bases between them. The CDR3: CASSLGPNYGYTF. CDR3 coding DNA: TGTGCCAGCAGTTTGGGACCAAACTATGGCTACACCTTC.

This clone was seen just once. This chain links TRBV9 with TRBJ2-7, with a tentative D call TRBD2 (5 bases). With 0 bases removed from V and 1 base from J, the gap between germline ends came to 8 bases. This CDR3 contains 14 residues. The germline V gene encodes CDR1 SGDLS and CDR2 YYNGEE. CDR3 sequence: CASSVGTQSYEQYF. CDR3 DNA: TGTGCCAGCAGCGTAGGGACTCAGTCCTACGAGCAGTACTTC.

The rearrangement joins TRBV12-5 to TRBJ2-2; a weak D match, TRBD1 (6 bases). CDR1 is LGHNT and CDR2 is FRNRAP in the germline V gene. The CDR3 loop spans 17 amino acids. V lost 1 base and J lost 2, with 14 bases in between. The CDR3 nucleotides read TGTGCTAGTGGTTTGGCCTTGGGGGCACACAACACCGGGGAGCTGTTTTTT. It codes for CASGLALGAHNTGELFF.

This clone showed up just a few times. The chain combines TRBV18 with TRBJ1-1; D is uncertain. V was pared by 1 base and J by 4 bases, with 16 bases between. Per the germline V gene, CDR1 is KGHSH and CDR2 is LQKENI. This CDR3 is built from 16 residues. The DNA of the CDR3 is TGTGCCAGCTCACCACTCGGATTAGGCGGCTTCACTGAAGCTTTCTTT. Translation: CASSPLGLGGFTEAFF.

This clone has just one count. The V and J genes are TRBV19 and TRBJ2-7; possible D gene TRBD2, 5 bases. The CDR3 has 12 residues. The germline gives CDR1 LNHDA, CDR2 SQIVND (reference sequence). The V end was cut by 4 bases, the J end by 5 bases, with 9 bases between. The CDR3 bases are TGTGCCAGTAGTACCGGGCGGGACGAGCAGTACTTC. This gives the protein CASSTGRDEQYF.

J is TRBJ2-7 and V is TRBV11-3; 9 nucleotides align to TRBD1. In germline, CDR1 is SGHNT, CDR2 YENEEA. The CDR3 length is 14 residues. With 3 bases clipped from V and 6 bases from J, the junction kept 6 bases outside the gene matches. CDR3 DNA: TGTGCCAGCAGCTTGACGGGACAGGGATCCGAGCAGTACTTC. Translation gives CASSLTGQGSEQYF.

The chain couples TRBV19 to TRBJ2-7, with TRBD2 as a possible D gene (6 bases). Trimming left V 6 bases short and J 1 base short, with 13 bases between. The CDR3 is 14 amino acids. Germline V lookup: CDR1 LNHDA, CDR2 SQIVND (reference sequence). The CDR3 protein is CASRGGTASYEQYF. The CDR3 region has the DNA TGTGCCAGTAGAGGAGGGACCGCTTCCTACGAGCAGTACTTC. The full variable domain, completed using reference TRBV19 and TRBJ2-7, is DGGITQSPKYLFRKEGQNVTLSCEQNLNHDAMYWYRQDPGQGLRLIYYSQIVNDFQKGDIAEGYSVSREKKESFPLTVTSAQKNPTAFYLCASRGGTASYEQYFGPGTRLTVT.

J is TRBJ1-2 and V is TRBV18; no clear D gene. V was cut by 6 bases and J by 3 bases, with 14 bases left in between. Germline CDR1 and CDR2: KGHSH and LQKENI. The CDR3 has 14 residues. CDR3 sequence: CASSANSRDYGYTF. The CDR3 nucleotides read TGTGCCAGCTCGGCAAACAGTAGGGACTATGGCTACACCTTC.

This rearrangement joins TRBV4-1 to TRBJ2-1; 9 bases match TRBD1. The junction had 7 bases not matched to a gene; V was cut back by 3 bases and J by 7 bases. The CDR3 totals 15 residues. Germline-derived CDR1 and CDR2 are MGHRA and YSYEKL. The CDR3 protein is CASSQSRDRVNEQFF. CDR3 DNA sequence: TGCGCCAGCAGCCAGTCCCGGGACAGGGTAAATGAGCAGTTCTTC.

V usage is TRBV9 and J usage is TRBJ1-3; D perhaps matches TRBD1 (6 bases). The CDR3 covers 15 residues. The V and J ends lost 2 bases and 4 bases respectively, with 13 bases between them. The germline V gene has CDR1 SGDLS and CDR2 YYNGEE. The CDR3 DNA reads as TGTGCCAGCAGCGTTGGGGGACAAGTGGGAAACACCATATATTTT. Its protein is CASSVGGQVGNTIYF.

The chain employs TRBV19 and TRBJ2-3; 8 bases align to TRBD2. V gave up 4 bases and J gave up 2 bases; unmatched junction bases: 5. The CDR3 spans 15 residues. The germline V gene encodes CDR1 LNHDA and CDR2 SQIVND (reference sequence). The CDR3 protein is CASSTYSGNTDTQYF. The CDR3 DNA reads as TGTGCCAGTAGTACCTATAGCGGGAACACAGATACGCAGTATTTT.

The chain joins TRBV7-3 to TRBJ1-1; the match to TRBD1 covers 8 bases. The CDR3 totals 15 residues. V shed 1 base, J shed 5 bases, and the junction held 6 bases outside the gene matches. Germline CDR1 reads SGHTA; CDR2 reads FQGTGA. CDR3 protein: CASSLIRQGKTEAFF. CDR3 bases: TGTGCCAGCAGCTTAATCCGACAGGGGAAAACTGAAGCTTTCTTT.

The rearrangement uses TRBV6-6 and TRBJ2-7; TRBD2 matches at 10 bases. The junction had 15 bases not matched to a gene; V was cut back by 5 bases and J by 5 bases. Germline CDR1 reads MNHNY; CDR2 reads SVGAGI (reference sequence). CDR3 length: 17 residues. In DNA, the CDR3 is TGTGCCAGCAGTCCTTGGCGTGCTAGCGGGAGCCGCGACGAGCAGTACTTC. Amino acids: CASSPWRASGSRDEQYF.

A single count supports this clone. The gene calls are TRBV30 and TRBJ1-2, with 8 nucleotides matching TRBD1. Germline CDR1 reads GTSNPN; CDR2 reads SVGIG (reference sequence). There are 15 residues in the CDR3. Unmatched junction bases numbered 4, after V lost 0 bases and J lost 1 base. CDR3 residues: CAWSVPRGLNYGYTF. CDR3 nucleotide sequence: TGTGCCTGGAGTGTCCCCAGGGGGCTTAACTATGGCTACACCTTC. The full variable domain, with the rest looked up from reference TRBV30 and TRBJ1-2, is SQTIHQWPATLVQPVGSPLSLECTVEGTSNPNLYWYRQAAGRGLQLLFYSVGIGQISSEVPQNLSASRPQDRQFILSSKKLLLSDSGFYLCAWSVPRGLNYGYTFGSGTRLTVV.

The chain has TRBV7-9 and TRBJ1-1; TRBD1 might be the D (6 bases). The CDR3 length is 18 residues. CDR1 is SEHNR, CDR2 FQNEAQ, per germline (reference sequence). V lost 1 base, J lost 0 bases, and 18 bases lay in between. The CDR3 region has the DNA TGTGCCAGCAGCTTAGTAAGGGGGGCGACGTACATGAACACTGAAGCTTTCTTT. Translated: CASSLVRGATYMNTEAFF.

The rearrangement uses TRBV5-1 and TRBJ1-2; possibly TRBD1 for D (6 bases). CDR1 and CDR2 (germline): SGHRS, YFSETQ. The germline V and J ends were trimmed by 0 bases and 4 bases, with 13 bases remaining between them. The CDR3 has 15 amino acids. As DNA, the CDR3 is TGCGCCAGCAGCTTGGGACAGGAGGGACCCTATGGCTACACCTTC. Its protein is CASSLGQEGPYGYTF.

V usage is TRBV6-5 and J usage is TRBJ1-5, with 7 bases matching TRBD1. The J segment lost 11 bases and the V segment lost 5 bases, leaving 12 bases of the junction unmatched. CDR1 is MNHEY, CDR2 SVGAGI, per germline. The CDR3 totals 14 residues. The DNA for the CDR3 is TGTGCCAGCAGTCTGACAGGGTCGGCCGAAGCCCAGCATTTT. Translating gives CASSLTGSAEAQHF.

The CDR3 bases are TGTGCCAGCAGCGTAGGACTAGCGGGGGGAGAGCAGTACTTC. This translates into CASSVGLAGGEQYF. V usage is TRBV9 and J usage is TRBJ2-7; 13 positions match TRBD2. V lost 0 bases and J lost 7; bases outside the gene matches: 1. This CDR3 contains 14 residues. CDR1 and CDR2 from the germline V gene are SGDLS and YYNGEE.

Here the CDR3 reads CASSERKGTYGYTF. CDR3 nucleotides: TGTGCCAGCAGCGAGCGGAAGGGCACCTATGGCTACACCTTC. V and J are TRBV9 and TRBJ1-2; no definite D call. The CDR3 covers 14 residues. Per germline, CDR1 SGDLS and CDR2 YYNGEE. V lost 3 bases and J 4 bases, leaving 13 bases between the germline ends.